This T cell receptor (beta chain) derives from a study of Ad26.COV2.S vaccination and SARS-CoV-2 variants. Background on the study: By the intramuscular route, Ad26.COV2.S was given once, or twice 56 days apart. General study findings and limits: Reports say spike-specific CD8+ and CD4+ T cell responses covered substantial breadth after vaccination.

TCRdb's copy holds only in-frame clones and misses some; the assay was immunoSEQ multiplex PCR. The sample holds 430,000 or so clones, 85% to 90% seen once. The treatment is: some 19 received Ad26.COV2.S at low or high dose, single or two shots; about five received placebo; per-sample allocation not given. Specimen acquisition occurred on day 63 following the initial vaccine or placebo injection. The donor was a Boston adult aged 18-55 years. In the vaccine, an Ad26 vector expressed the SARS-CoV-2 spike of the Wuhan strain. In regard to this clone: Its antigen is unknown.

Trimming cost V 5 bases and J 1 base, with 11 bases left between them. The CDR3 runs to 14 residues. CDR1 and CDR2 from the germline V gene are MDHEN and SYDVKM. This TCR was sampled from a person aged 18 to 59 who received the Ad26.COV2.S COVID-19 vaccine or a placebo. The input for sequencing was peripheral blood, taken in a trial of Ad26.COV2.S vaccine versus placebo. The gene calls are TRBV28 and TRBJ2-5; D gene uncertain. CDR3 sequence: CASSPQDAQETQYF. Here the CDR3 DNA reads TGTGCCAGCAGTCCCCAGGATGCCCAAGAGACCCAGTACTTC. The variable domain in full, completed from reference TRBV28 and TRBJ2-5, reads DVKVTQSSRYLVKRTGEKVFLECVQDMDHENMFWYRQDPGLGLRLIYFSYDVKMKEKGDIPEGYSVSREKKERFSLILESASTNQTSMYLCASSPQDAQETQYFGPGTRLLVL.